This paragraph reports one T cell receptor (beta chain). Its antigen is undetermined. This record belongs to a study of T cells expressing NK-cell markers. Study-wide results and caveats: NKG2C+ dominant clonotypes from about 6 donors made up roughly 1.0-7.0% of CD8+ T cells. A few donors likewise had their CD3+CD56-NKG2C+ fraction led by these clonotypes.

The authors made TCR beta cDNA libraries by 5'RACE template switching. This switching added a universal primer site and UMIs. TCRdb re-called the 5' RACE reads and catalogs CDR3 proteins one per entry, DNA excluded. The table lists 500,000 to 700,000 distinct CDR3 sequences. The sequence was obtained from a man aged 18 to 30 in good health. Material: blood T cells: a sorted CD56 or NKG2C T cell subset, CD4+ or CD8+ T cells, or bulk PBMC T cells (not recorded which).

The CDR3 loop is CSARGTSRIYNEQFF. This chain links TRBV20-1 with TRBJ2-1; TCRdb indicates TRBD2, and absent DNA this call remains unverified. CDR1 is DFQATT and CDR2 is SNEGSKA in the germline V gene (reference sequence). The CDR3 extends over 15 amino acids.